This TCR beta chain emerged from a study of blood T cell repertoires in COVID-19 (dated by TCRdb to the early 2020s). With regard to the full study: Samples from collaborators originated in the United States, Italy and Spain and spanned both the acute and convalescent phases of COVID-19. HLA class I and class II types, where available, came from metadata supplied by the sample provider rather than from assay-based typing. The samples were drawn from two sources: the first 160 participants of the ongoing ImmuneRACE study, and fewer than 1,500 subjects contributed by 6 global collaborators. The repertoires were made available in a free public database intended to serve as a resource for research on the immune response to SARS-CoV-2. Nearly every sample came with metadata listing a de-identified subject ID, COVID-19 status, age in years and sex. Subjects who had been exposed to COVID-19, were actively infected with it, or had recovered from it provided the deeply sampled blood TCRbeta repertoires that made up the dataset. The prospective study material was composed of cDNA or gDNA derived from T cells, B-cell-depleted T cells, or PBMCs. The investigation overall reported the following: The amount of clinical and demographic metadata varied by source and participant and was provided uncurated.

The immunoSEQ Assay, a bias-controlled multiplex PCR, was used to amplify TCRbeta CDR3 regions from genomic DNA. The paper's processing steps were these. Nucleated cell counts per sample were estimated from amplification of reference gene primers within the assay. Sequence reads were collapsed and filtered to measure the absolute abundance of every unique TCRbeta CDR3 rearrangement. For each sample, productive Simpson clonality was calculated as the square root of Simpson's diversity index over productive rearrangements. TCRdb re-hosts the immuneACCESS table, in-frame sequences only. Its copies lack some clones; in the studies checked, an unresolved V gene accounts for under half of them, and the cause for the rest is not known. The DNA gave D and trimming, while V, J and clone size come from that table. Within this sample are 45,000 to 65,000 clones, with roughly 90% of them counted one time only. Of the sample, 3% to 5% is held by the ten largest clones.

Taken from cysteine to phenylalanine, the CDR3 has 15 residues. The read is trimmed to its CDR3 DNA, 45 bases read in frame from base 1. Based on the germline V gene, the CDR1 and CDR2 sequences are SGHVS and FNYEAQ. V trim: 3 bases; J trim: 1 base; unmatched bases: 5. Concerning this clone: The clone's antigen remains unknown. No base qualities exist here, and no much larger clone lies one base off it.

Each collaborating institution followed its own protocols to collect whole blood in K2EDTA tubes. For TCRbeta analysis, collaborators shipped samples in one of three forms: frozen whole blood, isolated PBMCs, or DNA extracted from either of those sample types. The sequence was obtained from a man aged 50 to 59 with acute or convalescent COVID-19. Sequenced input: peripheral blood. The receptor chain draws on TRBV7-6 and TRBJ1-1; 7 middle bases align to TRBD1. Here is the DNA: TGTGCCAGCAGCTTCTGGGGGACAGAGAACACTGAAGCTTTCTTT. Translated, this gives CASSFWGTENTEAFF.